The 6 T cell receptor beta chains in this list originate from one sample, sequenced in a study of B cell selection in AIRE deficiency. The sorted conventional CD4 T cells were gated as CD4+CD127+. This table comes from immunoSEQ multiplex PCR, and its TCRdb copy is limited to in-frame clones, with some not included. Among about 24,000 clones listed, 95% to 97% were seen once. The material sequenced was CD4+CD127+ conventional T cells sorted from PBMCs. The receptor source for this set is a human donor in good health.

This clone was seen a single time. The chain uses TRBV7-9 and TRBJ2-3, with 11 bases lining up with TRBD2. V was clipped by 1 base and J by 2 bases; unmatched bases: 11. The CDR3 covers 19 residues. Germline V gene lookup returns CDR1 SEHNR and CDR2 FQNEAQ (reference sequence). CDR3 amino acids: CASSLGSGGAFVDTDTQYF. CDR3 in DNA: TGTGCCAGCAGCTTAGGTAGCGGGGGGGCCTTCGTGGACACAGATACGCAGTATTTT.

V and J are TRBV11-2 and TRBJ1-1; a weak D match, TRBD1 (5 bases). The length of the CDR3 is 14 residues. Germline V CDR1 and CDR2: SGHAT, FQNNGV. V was shortened by 5 bases and J by 3 bases, with 13 bases between the two germline ends. As DNA, the CDR3 is TGTGCCAGCAGCCCAAGGACATCCCACACTGAAGCTTTCTTT. Its translation is CASSPRTSHTEAFF.

The chain employs TRBV6-5 and TRBJ1-1; perhaps TRBD1 as D (5 bases). Germline V gene data show CDR1 as MNHEY and CDR2 as SVGAGI. The CDR3 has 15 amino acids. V lost 5 bases and J lost 0, with 13 bases in between. The CDR3 sequence is CASSRDRGMNTEAFF. The CDR3 bases are TGTGCCAGCAGTAGGGACCGGGGAATGAACACTGAAGCTTTCTTT.

This sequence joins TRBV6-5 and TRBJ1-1; D call uncertain. V was pared by 6 bases and J by 8 bases, with 10 bases between. The germline CDR1 and CDR2 sequences are MNHEY and SVGAGI. This CDR3 has 11 residues. This CDR3 is CASRGPTEAFF. The CDR3 region has the DNA TGTGCCAGCAGAGGCCCGACCGAAGCTTTCTTT.

The V call is TRBV5-6, the J call TRBJ1-1, with a possible D match to TRBD1 (6 bases). Deletions cut 4 bases from V and 2 bases from J, with 9 bases between. CDR1 and CDR2 from the germline V gene are SGHDT and YYEEEE. The CDR3 spans 13 residues. CDR3 coding DNA: TGTGCCAGCAGCCCCGGGACAAACACTGAAGCTTTCTTT. Protein: CASSPGTNTEAFF.

Only one count was recorded for this clone. The chain combines TRBV19 with TRBJ2-7; D might be TRBD1 (6 bases). Trimming stripped 5 bases from V and 1 base from J, with 15 bases between. This CDR3 has 15 amino acids. The germline V gene has CDR1 LNHDA and CDR2 SQIVND (reference sequence). CDR3 nucleotide sequence: TGTGCCAGTAGTCTCCAGGGACACCCTTCCTACGAGCAGTACTTC. Translation gives CASSLQGHPSYEQYF. Full variable domain (missing parts from reference TRBV19 and TRBJ2-7): DGGITQSPKYLFRKEGQNVTLSCEQNLNHDAMYWYRQDPGQGLRLIYYSQIVNDFQKGDIAEGYSVSREKKESFPLTVTSAQKNPTAFYLCASSLQGHPSYEQYFGPGTRLTVT.